A selection of T cell receptor beta chains follows, all from one sample in a study of T cells expressing NK-cell markers. TCRdb reprocessed the 5' RACE reads and stores each CDR3 protein as one record, lacking DNA. The sample totals about 190,000 distinct CDR3 sequences. Sequencing input: blood T cells: a sorted CD56 or NKG2C T cell subset, CD4+ or CD8+ T cells, or bulk PBMC T cells (not recorded which). The receptors come from a man aged 18-75 years in good health. Each CDR3 is given with its conserved first and last residue. The order of the fields is J gene, V gene, CDR3 protein.

j_gene: TRBJ2-3
v_gene: TRBV9
CDR3aa: CASSPVGRGTDKQYF

j_gene: TRBJ2-7
v_gene: TRBV28
CDR3aa: CASRKVTGANYEQYF

j_gene: TRBJ1-3
v_gene: TRBV12-5
CDR3aa: CASGSFNSGNTIYF

j_gene: TRBJ2-3
v_gene: TRBV4-2
CDR3aa: CASSLGRDLADTQYF

j_gene: TRBJ2-7
v_gene: TRBV7-2
CDR3aa: CASSLWTSGGEQYF

j_gene: TRBJ2-2
v_gene: TRBV6-1
CDR3aa: CASTQGPYTGELFF

j_gene: TRBJ2-3
v_gene: TRBV5-4
CDR3aa: CASSLLDTQYF

j_gene: TRBJ1-6
v_gene: TRBV19
CDR3aa: CASMSSYNSPLHF

j_gene: TRBJ2-3
v_gene: TRBV6-5
CDR3aa: CASSYRQGANTDTQYF

j_gene: TRBJ1-2
v_gene: TRBV7-8
CDR3aa: CASSPTGSNYGYTF

j_gene: TRBJ1-2
v_gene: TRBV5-6
CDR3aa: CASSFNQGYHGYTF

j_gene: TRBJ1-1
v_gene: TRBV6-2/TRBV6-3
CDR3aa: CASSLPRPNTEAFF

j_gene: TRBJ2-1
v_gene: TRBV5-4
CDR3aa: CASSEDNYNEQFF

j_gene: TRBJ1-2
v_gene: TRBV18
CDR3aa: CASSPRQGVSYGYTF

j_gene: TRBJ2-5
v_gene: TRBV7-6
CDR3aa: CASSGTGTSGVETQYF

j_gene: TRBJ2-2
v_gene: TRBV20-1
CDR3aa: CSARDDLDPRANTGELFF

j_gene: TRBJ1-1
v_gene: TRBV5-1
CDR3aa: CASSLGDWVANTEAFF

j_gene: TRBJ2-5
v_gene: TRBV5-1
CDR3aa: CASSLATSADQETQYF

j_gene: TRBJ1-1
v_gene: TRBV11-2
CDR3aa: CASSLEQGAPEAFF